Presented here are 32 T cell receptor beta chains from one specimen sequenced in a study of blood T cell repertoires in COVID-19. Clones were sequenced by immunoSEQ multiplex PCR, and TCRdb holds only the in-frame ones, with some missing. In the table there are some 240,000 clones, around 83% of which are singletons. Sequencing was done on a sample of peripheral blood. These TCRs come from a woman aged 40 to 55 who had recovered from COVID-19.

CDR3 nucleotide sequence: TGCGCCAGCAGCCAGATTTCCGCCGGGACAGGGGGCCAAAAACTGTTTTTT. Residues: CASSQISAGTGGQKLFF. J is TRBJ1-4 and V is TRBV4-3, with TRBD1 matching 12 bases. The ends lost 3 bases at V and 9 bases at J; junction bases unmatched: 11. The CDR3 totals 17 residues. The germline V gene encodes CDR1 LGHNA and CDR2 YSLEER.

The CDR3 DNA sequence: TGTGCCAGCTCACCTCGACAGGGAGGACAGCCCCAGCATTTT. It yields the protein CASSPRQGGQPQHF. V usage is TRBV18 and J usage is TRBJ1-5, with 7 bases that match TRBD1. With V trimmed by 3 bases and J by 7 bases, 6 bases remained unmatched. The V gene's germline CDR1 is KGHSH and CDR2 LQKENI. The CDR3 is 14 amino acids.

This chain joins TRBV27 and TRBJ2-1; D not resolved. The V end was cut by 2 bases, the J end by 7 bases, with 9 bases between. CDR1 is MNHEY and CDR2 is SMNVEV in the germline V gene (reference sequence). CDR3 length: 13 amino acids. Here the CDR3 reads CASSLGPPNEQFF. In DNA, the CDR3 is TGTGCCAGCAGTTTAGGGCCCCCGAATGAGCAGTTCTTC.

CDR3 DNA: TGCGCCAGCAGCTTGGGTATCAGGTTCACAGATACGCAGTATTTT. As protein: CASSLGIRFTDTQYF. This chain joins TRBV5-1 and TRBJ2-3; D is uncertain. The V gene lost 0 bases and the J gene lost 2 bases, with 10 bases spanning the gap. Germline V gene lookup returns CDR1 SGHRS and CDR2 YFSETQ. The CDR3 is made up of 15 amino acids.

The rearrangement links TRBV6-1 to TRBJ2-5; 13 bases are a match to TRBD2. Losses at the gene ends were 1 base for V and 2 bases for J; bases not matched to a gene: 1. CDR3 length: 16 amino acids. Germline V gene data show CDR1 as MNHNS and CDR2 as SASEGT. CDR3 coding DNA: TGTGCCAGCAGTGAAGGACTAGCGGGGGGTCAAGAGACCCAGTACTTC. This encodes CASSEGLAGGQETQYF.

The chain employs TRBV9 and TRBJ2-7; TRBD1 is a possible D gene (6 bases). Trimming left V 4 bases short and J 0 bases short, with 11 bases between. Germline values: CDR1 SGDLS, CDR2 YYNGEE. This CDR3 spans 14 amino acids. CDR3 DNA: TGTGCCAGCAGCCCGCGGACAGCCTCCTACGAGCAGTACTTC. Translating it yields CASSPRTASYEQYF.

The chain recombines TRBV7-9 with TRBJ2-1; D is possibly TRBD2 (5 bases). CDR3 size: 15 residues. Germline loops: CDR1 SEHNR, CDR2 FQNEAQ (reference sequence). V dropped 5 bases and J dropped 10 bases, with 21 bases sitting between them. In DNA form, the CDR3 reads TGTGCCAGCAGCCAAACTTCCTATTCGGGGTACGAGCAGTTCTTC. Its protein is CASSQTSYSGYEQFF.

This sequence joins TRBV7-8 and TRBJ2-5, with a weak D call TRBD1 (6 bases). Germline V gene sequence: CDR1 SGHVS, CDR2 FQNEAQ. The CDR3 is 14 residues long. Trimming removed 5 bases from V and 1 base from J, with 11 bases in between. This CDR3 reads CASSLGQIQETQYF. The CDR3 DNA is TGTGCCAGCAGCCTAGGACAGATCCAAGAGACCCAGTACTTC.

This chain's CDR3 is CAWSVLSYEQYF. The CDR3 nucleotides read TGTGCCTGGAGTGTACTGTCCTACGAGCAGTACTTC. The chain links TRBV30 to TRBJ2-7; D not certain. Trimming cost V 0 bases and J 1 base, with 4 bases left between them. CDR1 is GTSNPN and CDR2 is SVGIG in the germline V gene (reference sequence). The CDR3 is 12 residues long.

The rearrangement links TRBV6-6 to TRBJ2-7; D unresolved. V lost 0 bases, J lost 2 bases, and 5 bases lay in between. CDR1 and CDR2 (germline): MNHNY, SVGAGI (reference sequence). The CDR3 spans 13 residues. CDR3 sequence: CASSYSRTYEQYF. The CDR3 nucleotides are TGTGCCAGCAGTTACTCTCGTACCTACGAGCAGTACTTC.

The rearrangement joins TRBV6-2 or TRBV6-3 to TRBJ1-2, with D unclear. CDR1 MNHEY and CDR2 SVGEGT come from the germline V gene. The CDR3 consists of 17 residues. V was trimmed by 1 base and J by 8 bases, leaving 23 bases between them. CDR3 in DNA: TGTGCCAGCAGTTACTGGGTCCCCGGTAAAATACGGAGGGGCTACACCTTC. Translating it yields CASSYWVPGKIRRGYTF.

The J gene is TRBJ2-3, the V gene TRBV19; 9 bases align to TRBD2. Germline loops: CDR1 LNHDA, CDR2 SQIVND (reference sequence). This CDR3 contains 13 residues. J was trimmed by 4 bases and V by 5 bases; bases with no gene match: 1. As DNA, the CDR3 is TGTGCCAGTAGTGCGGGGGGGGCAGATACGCAGTATTTT. The encoded protein is CASSAGGADTQYF.

This chain joins TRBV9 and TRBJ1-6; 7 bases are shared with TRBD1. With 3 bases clipped from V and 8 bases from J, the junction kept 8 bases outside the gene matches. The CDR3 extends over 15 amino acids. Germline-derived CDR1 and CDR2 are SGDLS and YYNGEE. The CDR3 DNA reads TGTGCCAGCAGCGAACAGGGGTTTGTGGATTCACCCCTCCACTTT. This translates into CASSEQGFVDSPLHF.

This sequence joins TRBV6-5 and TRBJ2-7; 8 nucleotides match TRBD1. The germline V gene has CDR1 MNHEY and CDR2 SVGAGI. With V trimmed by 0 bases and J by 5 bases, 6 bases remained unmatched. This CDR3 comprises 15 residues. The CDR3 nucleotides read TGTGCCAGCAGTTACTCAGGACAGGGTGGCCACGAGCAGTACTTC. Residues: CASSYSGQGGHEQYF.

The V and J genes are TRBV19 and TRBJ2-7, with TRBD1 matching over 8 bases. Per germline, CDR1 LNHDA and CDR2 SQIVND (reference sequence). This CDR3 is 14 amino acids long. V shed 3 bases, J shed 5 bases, and the junction held 6 bases outside the gene matches. The CDR3 coding sequence is TGTGCCAGTAGTATCGGGACAGGAAGCAACGAGCAGTACTTC. Its translation is CASSIGTGSNEQYF.

This chain uses TRBV5-1 with TRBJ2-3, with D tentatively TRBD2 (6 bases). CDR1 and CDR2 (germline): SGHRS, YFSETQ. V lost 2 bases, J lost 0 bases, and 10 bases lay in between. The CDR3 consists of 15 residues. The CDR3 region is CASSFAGSSTDTQYF. The CDR3 DNA reads TGCGCCAGCAGCTTCGCGGGGTCAAGCACAGATACGCAGTATTTT.

V usage is TRBV7-9 and J usage is TRBJ2-1, with D possibly TRBD1 on 6 matching bases. Germline CDR1 and CDR2: SEHNR and FQNEAQ (reference sequence). The CDR3 length is 15 residues. V dropped 5 bases and J dropped 0 bases, with 11 bases sitting between them. The CDR3 bases are TGTGCCAGCAGCATCTCGACAGGCTCCTACAATGAGCAGTTCTTC. Translation: CASSISTGSYNEQFF.

This clone has only one observation. V and J are TRBV18 and TRBJ1-2; 9 nucleotides match TRBD1. The CDR3 has 18 amino acids. Germline CDR1 KGHSH, CDR2 LQKENI. After removal of 3 bases from V and 4 bases from J, the junction contained 15 bases not matched to a gene. DNA of the CDR3: TGTGCCAGCTCACCGACTGGGGACAGGGCGTCATTGAGCTATGGCTACACCTTC. It translates to CASSPTGDRASLSYGYTF.

A single count supports this clone. Here the CDR3 DNA reads TGTGCCAGTAGTATCGATAGCGGAAGCAATCAGCCCCAGCATTTT. Amino acid sequence: CASSIDSGSNQPQHF. The chain employs TRBV19 and TRBJ1-5; no reliable D call. Germline CDR1 is LNHDA and CDR2 is SQIVND (reference sequence). V lost 3 bases, J lost 1 base, and 10 bases lay in between. This CDR3 has 15 residues.

The CDR3 protein is CASSSGRVTEAFF. As DNA, the CDR3 is TGTGCCAGCAGTTCCGGCAGGGTCACTGAAGCTTTCTTT. The V and J genes are TRBV12-3 or TRBV12-4 and TRBJ1-1; D is possibly TRBD1 (5 bases). This CDR3 spans 13 amino acids. Trimming took off 4 bases at V and 4 bases at J, with 10 bases between the two ends.

The gene calls are TRBV6-5 and TRBJ1-4; D unclear. V gave up 8 bases and J gave up 4 bases, with 14 bases separating them. The length of the CDR3 is 14 residues. In germline, CDR1 is MNHEY, CDR2 SVGAGI. The CDR3 loop reads CASHPGAVNEKLFF. The CDR3 DNA sequence: TGTGCCAGCCATCCCGGTGCGGTTAATGAAAAACTGTTTTTT.

This clone was seen just once. The chain uses TRBV7-2 and TRBJ1-4; D not certain. Germline V lookup: CDR1 SGHTA, CDR2 FQGNSA. V was clipped by 2 bases and J by 0 bases, with 7 bases between them. The CDR3 is made up of 15 amino acids. CDR3 bases: TGTGCCAGCAGCTTATTCATAGCAACTAATGAAAAACTGTTTTTT. Translated: CASSLFIATNEKLFF.

The rearrangement uses TRBV9 and TRBJ1-5; the match to TRBD1 covers 7 bases. Germline CDR1 reads SGDLS; CDR2 reads YYNGEE. Unmatched junction bases numbered 6, after V lost 3 bases and J lost 3 bases. This CDR3 has 15 residues. For the CDR3, the DNA is TGTGCCAGCAGCGCAGGGGGAGCAAACAATCAGCCCCAGCATTTT. This translates into CASSAGGANNQPQHF.

The rearrangement joins TRBV5-1 to TRBJ2-3; 15 bases fit TRBD2. V lost 2 bases, J lost 5 bases, and 12 bases stayed unmatched. The germline CDR1 and CDR2 sequences are SGHRS and YFSETQ. CDR3 size: 19 residues. The CDR3 spells CASSFNAGTSGGPGDTQYF. CDR3 nucleotide sequence: TGCGCCAGCAGCTTTAATGCCGGGACTAGCGGGGGGCCAGGAGATACGCAGTATTTT.

In DNA form, the CDR3 reads TGTGCCAGCAGCCAAGCTCTATTCTCCGGGGAGCTGTTTTTT. It is translated as CASSQALFSGELFF. The chain has TRBV3-1 (or the pseudogene TRBV3-2) and TRBJ2-2; D ambiguous. Germline loops: CDR1 LGHDT, CDR2 YNNKEL (reference sequence). The CDR3 totals 14 residues. Trimming took off 1 base at V and 6 bases at J, with 9 bases between the two ends.

The chain couples TRBV18 to TRBJ2-5, with 7 nucleotides matching TRBD1. Trimming took 5 bases from V and 5 from J; bases not matched to a gene: 17. Germline lookup yields CDR1 KGHSH and CDR2 LQKENI. CDR3 length equals 17 residues. The DNA for the CDR3 is TGTGCCAGCTCAGCCATCCCCCGACAGGGCAGCGTTGAGACCCAGTACTTC. It translates to CASSAIPRQGSVETQYF.

The chain joins TRBV25-1 to TRBJ2-7, with 7 bases that match TRBD1. V trimming: 6 bases; J trimming: 0 bases; junction bases outside the gene matches: 8. The germline CDR1 and CDR2 sequences are MGHDK and SYGVNS. The CDR3 is 15 amino acids. In DNA form, the CDR3 reads TGTGCCAGCAGCCGGTCCGGGACAGCCTCCTACGAGCAGTACTTC. Encoded protein: CASSRSGTASYEQYF.

This chain connects TRBV19 to TRBJ2-2; 9 bases agree with TRBD1. This CDR3 contains 14 residues. Germline loops: CDR1 LNHDA, CDR2 SQIVND (reference sequence). V gave up 4 bases and J gave up 6 bases; unmatched junction bases: 3. This chain's CDR3 is CASSTTGGSGELFF. For the CDR3, the DNA is TGTGCCAGTAGTACCACAGGGGGCTCCGGGGAGCTGTTTTTT.

This rearrangement joins TRBV9 to TRBJ2-1; 8 nucleotides match TRBD2. Germline lookup yields CDR1 SGDLS and CDR2 YYNGEE. V lost 1 base and J lost 8; bases outside the gene matches: 11. This CDR3 spans 16 amino acids. CDR3 sequence (DNA): TGTGCCAGCAGCGTATCATCGAGCGGGGGAACGGATGAGCAGTTCTTC. It specifies CASSVSSSGGTDEQFF. The complete variable domain, with remaining parts taken from reference TRBV9 and TRBJ2-1, reads DSGVTQTPKHLITATGQRVTLRCSPRSGDLSVYWYQQSLDQGLQFLIQYYNGEERAKGNILERFSAQQFPDLHSELNLSSLELGDSALYFCASSVSSSGGTDEQFFGPGTRLTVL.

This clone has a single count. V gene TRBV18 combines with J gene TRBJ1-1; possibly TRBD1 for D (5 bases). The CDR3 spans 15 residues. V shed 4 bases and J shed 3 bases, with 15 bases lying between them. Germline V gene lookup returns CDR1 KGHSH and CDR2 LQKENI. CDR3 protein: CASSQGQGWDTEAFF. The CDR3 DNA reads as TGTGCCAGCTCACAGGGGCAAGGGTGGGACACTGAAGCTTTCTTT.

With respect to this clone: The same CDR3 is also encoded by other DNA sequences in this sample. The rearrangement links TRBV7-9 to TRBJ2-7; D is ambiguous. Germline CDR1 SEHNR, CDR2 FQNEAQ (reference sequence). CDR3 length: 11 residues. Trimming left V 6 bases short and J 2 bases short, with 5 bases between. The DNA for the CDR3 is TGTGCCAGCAGTTCCACCTACGAGCAGTACTTC. Translation: CASSSTYEQYF. The full variable domain, in which reference TRBV7-9 and TRBJ2-7 provide the parts outside the CDR3, is DTGVSQNPRHKITKRGQNVTFRCDPISEHNRLYWYRQTLGQGPEFLTYFQNEAQLEKSRLLSDRFSAERPKGSFSTLEIQRTEQGDSAMYLCASSSTYEQYFGPGTRLTVT.

The chain couples TRBV7-9 to TRBJ2-7; D is unclear. V lost 6 bases and J 3 bases, leaving 6 bases between the germline ends. The CDR3 loop spans 11 amino acids. CDR1 and CDR2 from the germline V gene are SEHNR and FQNEAQ (reference sequence). The CDR3 DNA reads TGTGCCAGCAGTTCCGTCTACGAGCAGTACTTC. Translated: CASSSVYEQYF.